One sample yielded the 6 T cell receptor beta chains listed below, sequenced in a study of naive and memory T cell subsets. Two oligonucleotides, mixed equimolar, formed the beta constant-region primer covering TRBC1 and TRBC2. TCRdb re-called the UMI-ligation and nested PCR reads through MiXCR, storing one row per CDR3 protein. The top ten clones hold approximately 0.13% of a sample with some 150,000 distinct CDR3 sequences, over 15% of them seen once. Input material: naive CD4+ T cells from blood. The receptors stem from a human donor in good health.

This clonotype was counted a few times. This chain links TRBV20-1 with TRBJ2-3; D may be TRBD2 (6 bases). This CDR3 is 17 amino acids long. The germline CDR1 and CDR2 sequences are DFQATT and SNEGSKA (reference sequence). V was trimmed by 3 bases and J by 1 base, leaving 20 bases between them. CDR3: CSASLPPGLDGTDTQYF. The DNA for the CDR3 is TGCAGTGCTAGCCTGCCCCCGGGACTGGACGGCACAGATACGCAGTATTTT.

The J gene is TRBJ2-5, the V gene TRBV5-1; D tentatively fits TRBD1 or TRBD2 (6 bases each). The CDR3 consists of 14 residues. Germline V gene sequence: CDR1 SGHRS, CDR2 YFSETQ. Trimming stripped 4 bases from V and 4 bases from J, with 14 bases between. The CDR3 DNA is TGCGCCAGCAGCGAGGTTCGGGGGCTAGAGACCCAGTACTTC. As protein: CASSEVRGLETQYF. Full variable domain (rest looked up from reference TRBV5-1 and TRBJ2-5): KAGVTQTPRYLIKTRGQQVTLSCSPISGHRSVSWYQQTPGQGLQFLFEYFSETQRNKGNFPGRFSGRQFSNSRSEMNVSTLELGDSALYLCASSEVRGLETQYFGPGTRLLVL.

The chain uses TRBV7-8 and TRBJ2-6; D might be TRBD1 (5 bases). Germline values: CDR1 SGHVS, CDR2 FQNEAQ. The CDR3 is 18 amino acids. V lost 5 bases and J lost 0, with 17 bases in between. The CDR3 reads CASSPYGDSNSGANVLTF. The CDR3 bases are TGTGCCAGCAGCCCTTACGGTGACAGTAACTCTGGGGCCAACGTCCTGACTTTC.

This chain uses TRBV7-3 with TRBJ2-3; no reliable D call. CDR3 length: 16 residues. With 1 base removed from V and 2 bases from J, the gap between germline ends came to 13 bases. Looked up from germline, CDR1 is SGHTA and CDR2 is FQGTGA. The CDR3 DNA follows: TGTGCCAGCAGCTTAAGTTATGGCGGTACCACAGATACGCAGTATTTT. This codes for CASSLSYGGTTDTQYF.

This clonotype has just a few counts. The chain recombines TRBV5-4 with TRBJ2-5; 12 bases agree with TRBD2. From germline, CDR1 is SGHNT and CDR2 YYREEE (reference sequence). The CDR3 runs to 16 residues. The V segment lost 4 bases and the J segment 1 base; nucleotides outside the gene matches: 5. The CDR3 sequence: CASSRGTSGLQETQYF. The CDR3 DNA is TGTGCCAGCAGCCGAGGGACTAGCGGGCTCCAAGAGACCCAGTACTTC.

The chain has TRBV29-1 and TRBJ1-1; D uncertain. The V and J ends lost 7 bases and 9 bases respectively, with 12 bases between them. CDR1 and CDR2 (germline): SQVTM, ANQGSEA. This CDR3 has 10 amino acids. This CDR3 is CSAGEEKAFF. The CDR3 DNA reads TGCAGCGCCGGGGAGGAAAAAGCTTTCTTT.